A selection of T cell receptor beta chains follows, all from one sample in a study of T cells in Graves' hyperthyroidism and ophthalmopathy. TCRdb fed the multiplex PCR reads into MiXCR, producing one record per CDR3 protein. The sample yields 250,000 or so distinct CDR3 sequences, about 15% seen once. Sequenced sample: blood. Receptors originate from a woman in her forties or fifties with Graves' hyperthyroidism that later progressed to Graves' ophthalmopathy. The CDR3 runs from the conserved cysteine through the conserved F or W. The order of the fields is J gene, D gene, clone size, V gene, CDR3 DNA, CDR3 protein. D genes are given only for firm matches. Clone size is shown for a subset of rows, as once, few, many or a class of expanded clone.

J gene: TRBJ2-5; D gene: NA; clone size: few; V gene: TRBV5-6; CDR3 DNA: TGTGCCAGCAGCTTGGCCGCAGGGGCAGGGTCGGACACCCAGTACTTC; CDR3 protein: CASSLAAGAGSDTQYF
J gene: TRBJ2-5; D gene: NA; clone size: many; V gene: TRBV2; CDR3 DNA: TGTGCCAGCAGTGAAGGACTACCCAGCCCGAAAGAGACCCAGTACTTC; CDR3 protein: CASSEGLPSPKETQYF
J gene: TRBJ1-5; D gene: NA; clone size: many; V gene: TRBV20-1; CDR3 DNA: TGCAGTGCCGGTCGGGCAGGGGTCAATCAGCCCCAGCATTTT; CDR3 protein: CSAGRAGVNQPQHF
J gene: TRBJ2-3; D gene: TRBD1; clone size: NA; V gene: TRBV5-4; CDR3 DNA: TGTGCCAGCAGCTGGGGACAGGAACACGCAAGAGATACGCAGTATTTT; CDR3 protein: CASSWGQEHARDTQYF
J gene: TRBJ1-2; D gene: NA; clone size: many; V gene: TRBV5-8; CDR3 DNA: TGTGCCAGCAGCTTACACCCATTGTATGGCTACACCTTC; CDR3 protein: CASSLHPLYGYTF
J gene: TRBJ2-5; D gene: NA; clone size: many; V gene: TRBV2; CDR3 DNA: TGTGCCAGCAGTGATGGAGAGACCCAGTACTTC; CDR3 protein: CASSDGETQYF
J gene: TRBJ1-5; D gene: NA; clone size: many; V gene: TRBV6-1; CDR3 DNA: TGTGCCAGTTCGAGGGGGGGCTATCAGCCCCAGCATTTT; CDR3 protein: CASSRGGYQPQHF
J gene: TRBJ2-3; D gene: TRBD1; clone size: NA; V gene: TRBV4-1; CDR3 DNA: TGCGCCAGCAGCCAACGCCCCGAACAGGGGGCAACAGATACGCAGTATTTT; CDR3 protein: CASSQRPEQGATDTQYF
J gene: TRBJ2-7; D gene: TRBD2; clone size: many; V gene: TRBV3-1; CDR3 DNA: TGTGCCAGCAGCCATACTAGCGGGAGTTACTCCTACGAGCAGTACTTC; CDR3 protein: CASSHTSGSYSYEQYF
J gene: TRBJ2-7; D gene: TRBD2; clone size: NA; V gene: TRBV6-1; CDR3 DNA: TGTGCCAGCAAGACTAGCGGGAGTACGTACGAGCAGTACTTC; CDR3 protein: CASKTSGSTYEQYF
J gene: TRBJ1-2; D gene: NA; clone size: many; V gene: TRBV28; CDR3 DNA: TGTGCCAGCAGTCTGGGACGTTCCTCATATGGCTACACCTTC; CDR3 protein: CASSLGRSSYGYTF
J gene: TRBJ1-6; D gene: NA; clone size: many; V gene: TRBV3-1; CDR3 DNA: TGTGCCAGCAGCCAACAGGATTATAATTCACCCCTCCACTTT; CDR3 protein: CASSQQDYNSPLHF
J gene: TRBJ2-3; D gene: TRBD1; clone size: few; V gene: TRBV20-1; CDR3 DNA: TGCAGTGCTGAACAGGGGGGCACAGATACGCAGTATTTT; CDR3 protein: CSAEQGGTDTQYF
J gene: TRBJ2-2; D gene: NA; clone size: few; V gene: TRBV5-1; CDR3 DNA: TGCGCCAGCAGCTCAAGGGGGAGCCCCAAAACCGGGGAGCTGTTTTTT; CDR3 protein: CASSSRGSPKTGELFF
J gene: TRBJ2-7; D gene: TRBD2; clone size: many; V gene: TRBV11-2; CDR3 DNA: TGTGCCAGCAGCTTAGAGCGGGGGTTGAACTACGAGCAGTACTTC; CDR3 protein: CASSLERGLNYEQYF
J gene: TRBJ2-2; D gene: NA; clone size: many; V gene: TRBV27; CDR3 DNA: TGTGCCAGCATGAGGACCGGGGAGCTGTTTTTT; CDR3 protein: CASMRTGELFF
J gene: TRBJ2-5; D gene: NA; clone size: many; V gene: TRBV28; CDR3 DNA: TGTGCCAGCAGTCCCGGACAAGCCCAAGAGACCCAGTACTTC; CDR3 protein: CASSPGQAQETQYF
J gene: TRBJ1-2; D gene: NA; clone size: many; V gene: TRBV2; CDR3 DNA: TGTGCCAGCAGCCCGGACAGTTCTCTCTATGGCTACACCTTC; CDR3 protein: CASSPDSSLYGYTF
J gene: TRBJ1-2; D gene: NA; clone size: many; V gene: TRBV6-1; CDR3 DNA: TGTGCCAGCAGGGGGGGCCGAGTCTATGGCTACACCTTC; CDR3 protein: CASRGGRVYGYTF
J gene: TRBJ2-1; D gene: NA; clone size: many; V gene: TRBV20-1; CDR3 DNA: TGCAGTGCTAAAGACCTACAGCGGAGATCCTACAATGAGCAGTTCTTC; CDR3 protein: CSAKDLQRRSYNEQFF
J gene: TRBJ2-5; D gene: NA; clone size: many; V gene: TRBV6-5; CDR3 DNA: TGTGCCAGCAGTTACTCGGGAGGGGGCATTTTGGAGACCCAGTACTTC; CDR3 protein: CASSYSGGGILETQYF
J gene: TRBJ2-1; D gene: NA; clone size: many; V gene: TRBV6-1; CDR3 DNA: TGTGCCAGCTCGGTACAGCCTTACAATGAGCAGTTCTTC; CDR3 protein: CASSVQPYNEQFF
J gene: TRBJ1-5; D gene: NA; clone size: many; V gene: TRBV20-1; CDR3 DNA: TGCAGTTTCCTGACTGAGGGAATCGGTCCTCAGCCCCAGCATTTT; CDR3 protein: CSFLTEGIGPQPQHF
J gene: TRBJ1-5; D gene: NA; clone size: many; V gene: TRBV7-2; CDR3 DNA: TGTGCCAGCAGCTTCCCCCAGGAGGGGTATAGCAATCAGCCCCAGCATTTT; CDR3 protein: CASSFPQEGYSNQPQHF
J gene: TRBJ1-2; D gene: NA; clone size: NA; V gene: TRBV3-1; CDR3 DNA: TGTGCCAGCAGCCAAGGGGACAATGGCTACACCTTC; CDR3 protein: CASSQGDNGYTF
J gene: TRBJ2-1; D gene: TRBD2; clone size: many; V gene: TRBV20-1; CDR3 DNA: TGCAGTGCTAGAGATATGGCGGGAGGGCAGAGACTTTATGAGCAGTTCTTC; CDR3 protein: CSARDMAGGQRLYEQFF
J gene: TRBJ1-1; D gene: NA; clone size: many; V gene: TRBV28; CDR3 DNA: TGTGCCAGCAGTATAGGGGCGCGGAAAGCTTTCTTT; CDR3 protein: CASSIGARKAFF
J gene: TRBJ2-7; D gene: NA; clone size: NA; V gene: TRBV29-1; CDR3 DNA: TGCAGCGCCAGGGGGGGGGATTCCTACGAGCAGTACTTC; CDR3 protein: CSARGGDSYEQYF
J gene: TRBJ2-7; D gene: NA; clone size: NA; V gene: TRBV5-1; CDR3 DNA: TGCGCCAGCAGCTTAGTTGGTAGCGGAGTGAGAGCCGAGCAGTACTTC; CDR3 protein: CASSLVGSGVRAEQYF
J gene: TRBJ1-2; D gene: NA; clone size: many; V gene: TRBV28; CDR3 DNA: TGTGCCAGCAGTCACGACAGACACTATGGCTACACCTTC; CDR3 protein: CASSHDRHYGYTF
J gene: TRBJ2-3; D gene: TRBD2; clone size: many; V gene: TRBV12-3/TRBV12-4; CDR3 DNA: TGTGCCAGCAGACTAGCGGGAACAGATACGCAGTATTTT; CDR3 protein: CASRLAGTDTQYF
J gene: TRBJ1-1; D gene: NA; clone size: many; V gene: TRBV28; CDR3 DNA: TGTGCCAGCAGTGGGATCAGGGGCCGAATGAACACTGAAGCTTTCTTT; CDR3 protein: CASSGIRGRMNTEAFF
J gene: TRBJ2-1; D gene: NA; clone size: many; V gene: TRBV11-1; CDR3 DNA: TGTGCCAGCAGCTTAAGGGCCGGCCCCTACAATGAGCAGTTCTTC; CDR3 protein: CASSLRAGPYNEQFF